Listed below are T cell receptor beta chains from one sample, sequenced in a study of shared clonotypes between healthy human individuals. Libraries were prepared by immunoSEQ multiplex PCR; TCRdb keeps only in-frame clonotypes and omits some of them. The sample carries nearly 600,000 clones, 95% to 96% recorded once. The specimen was naive CD8+ T cells sorted from blood. The receptors stem from a woman aged 25 to 39 in good health. Each CDR3 is given with its conserved first and last residue. The D gene is left open where the match is weak. Rows give clone size only sometimes, using once, few, many, or a class for an expanded clone.

size: -; J: TRBJ2-7; V: TRBV7-9; D: -; length: 12; CDR3: CASSYDSWEQYF; DNA: TGTGCCAGCAGCTACGACAGTTGGGAGCAGTACTTC
size: -; J: TRBJ2-7; V: TRBV5-6; D: -; length: 13; CDR3: CASSPRGGYEQYF; DNA: TGTGCCAGCAGCCCCCGTGGGGGTTACGAGCAGTACTTC
size: -; J: TRBJ2-7; V: TRBV30; D: -; length: 13; CDR3: CAWSNLGPGEQYF; DNA: TGTGCCTGGAGTAATTTGGGGCCCGGGGAGCAGTACTTC
size: -; J: TRBJ2-1; V: TRBV28; D: -; length: 16; CDR3: CASSYSQGGIYNEQFF; DNA: TGTGCCAGCAGTTATAGTCAGGGCGGGATATACAATGAGCAGTTCTTC
size: once; J: TRBJ1-2; V: TRBV6-1; D: -; length: 15; CDR3: CASSESRNSNYGYTF; DNA: TGTGCCAGCAGTGAATCCCGGAATTCTAACTATGGCTACACCTTC
size: -; J: TRBJ1-5; V: TRBV30; D: TRBD1; length: 13; CDR3: CAWSDTGGQPQHF; DNA: TGTGCCTGGAGCGATACAGGGGGTCAGCCCCAGCATTTT
size: -; J: TRBJ2-7; V: TRBV5-1; D: -; length: 14; CDR3: CASSLQRAAYEQYF; DNA: TGCGCCAGCAGCTTGCAGAGGGCGGCTTACGAGCAGTACTTC
size: -; J: TRBJ1-4; V: TRBV27; D: TRBD1; length: 14; CDR3: CASSPGQGNEKLFF; DNA: TGTGCCAGCAGTCCGGGACAGGGGAACGAAAAACTGTTTTTT
size: -; J: TRBJ2-1; V: TRBV4-1; D: TRBD2; length: 17; CDR3: CASSQAGREDPYNEQFF; DNA: TGCGCCAGCAGCCAAGCTGGTCGGGAGGACCCCTACAATGAGCAGTTCTTC
size: -; J: TRBJ2-7; V: TRBV7-9; D: TRBD1; length: 16; CDR3: CASSLAQGTGAYEQYF; DNA: TGTGCCAGCAGCTTAGCGCAGGGGACAGGCGCCTACGAGCAGTACTTC
size: -; J: TRBJ1-2; V: TRBV13; D: -; length: 18; CDR3: CASSAPGGHSPLNYGYTF; DNA: TGTGCCAGCAGCGCCCCTGGGGGGCATTCGCCTCTTAACTATGGCTACACCTTC
size: -; J: TRBJ2-7; V: TRBV25-1; D: -; length: 13; CDR3: CASSEQGRYEQYF; DNA: TGTGCCAGCAGTGAACAGGGTCGATACGAGCAGTACTTC
size: -; J: TRBJ2-7; V: TRBV27; D: TRBD1; length: 16; CDR3: CASSLIVGTGPYEQYF; DNA: TGTGCCAGCAGCCTTATCGTAGGGACAGGGCCCTACGAGCAGTACTTC
size: -; J: TRBJ1-3; V: TRBV9; D: -; length: 13; CDR3: CASSVPGGNTIYF; DNA: TGTGCCAGCAGCGTTCCAGGGGGAAACACCATATATTTT
size: -; J: TRBJ2-7; V: TRBV11-2; D: TRBD2; length: 17; CDR3: CASSLGASGRSMYEQYF; DNA: TGTGCCAGCAGTCTAGGGGCTAGCGGAAGATCGATGTACGAGCAGTACTTC
size: -; J: TRBJ1-5; V: TRBV5-6; D: -; length: 15; CDR3: CASSLPKRGRQPQHF; DNA: TGTGCCAGCAGCTTGCCGAAGCGGGGTCGTCAGCCCCAGCATTTT
size: -; J: TRBJ2-2; V: TRBV27; D: TRBD2; length: 16; CDR3: CASSPSGSYNTGELFF; DNA: TGTGCCAGCAGTCCCAGCGGGAGTTATAACACCGGGGAGCTGTTTTTT
size: once; J: TRBJ2-7; V: TRBV19; D: -; length: 13; CDR3: CASSIGTAREQYF; DNA: TGTGCCAGTAGTATAGGTACAGCGCGTGAGCAGTACTTC
size: once; J: TRBJ2-5; V: TRBV9; D: TRBD2; length: 16; CDR3: CASSILAGGPLETQYF; DNA: TGTGCCAGCAGCATTCTAGCGGGAGGGCCATTAGAGACCCAGTACTTC
size: -; J: TRBJ2-7; V: TRBV2; D: -; length: 12; CDR3: CATRAGRYEQYF; DNA: TGTGCCACCCGGGCAGGGCGATACGAGCAGTACTTC
size: -; J: TRBJ2-5; V: TRBV5-1; D: TRBD1; length: 15; CDR3: CASSLRGQGLETQYF; DNA: TGCGCCAGCAGCTTGAGGGGACAGGGTCTAGAGACCCAGTACTTC
size: -; J: TRBJ1-5; V: TRBV7-9; D: -; length: 15; CDR3: CASSSSDGPSQPQHF; DNA: TGTGCCAGCAGCTCGTCGGATGGTCCAAGTCAGCCCCAGCATTTT
size: -; J: TRBJ2-7; V: TRBV9; D: -; length: 14; CDR3: CASSVDGSGYEQYF; DNA: TGTGCCAGCAGCGTAGACGGGAGTGGGTACGAGCAGTACTTC
size: -; J: TRBJ2-1; V: TRBV10-1; D: TRBD2; length: 14; CDR3: CASSEITGTSVQFF; DNA: TGCGCCAGCAGTGAGATAACTGGGACTAGCGTGCAGTTCTTC
size: -; J: TRBJ1-1; V: TRBV13; D: -; length: 15; CDR3: CASSHGAGGNTEAFF; DNA: TGTGCCAGCAGCCATGGCGCTGGTGGGAACACTGAAGCTTTCTTT
size: -; J: TRBJ2-1; V: TRBV10-2; D: TRBD2; length: 13; CDR3: CASRTSAYNEQFF; DNA: TGCGCCAGCAGGACTAGCGCTTACAATGAGCAGTTCTTC
size: -; J: TRBJ2-5; V: TRBV10-1; D: TRBD2; length: 15; CDR3: CASSLGLAEWETQYF; DNA: TGCGCCAGCAGCTTGGGACTAGCGGAGTGGGAGACCCAGTACTTC
size: few; J: TRBJ2-3; V: TRBV7-2; D: TRBD2; length: 17; CDR3: CASSLNTGTSGTDTQYF; DNA: TGTGCCAGCAGCCTAAATACCGGGACTAGCGGCACAGATACGCAGTATTTT
size: few; J: TRBJ2-2; V: TRBV27; D: TRBD2; length: 16; CDR3: CASSLTSGSLHGELFF; DNA: TGTGCCAGCAGTCTAACTAGCGGGAGCTTGCACGGGGAGCTGTTTTTT
size: -; J: TRBJ2-3; V: TRBV11-2; D: -; length: 14; CDR3: CASTLVDLPDTQYF; DNA: TGTGCCAGCACCCTAGTTGACTTACCAGATACGCAGTATTTT
size: once; J: TRBJ2-7; V: TRBV9; D: -; length: 14; CDR3: CASSVESGTYEQYF; DNA: TGTGCCAGCAGCGTAGAATCAGGGACTTACGAGCAGTACTTC
size: -; J: TRBJ2-1; V: TRBV11-2; D: -; length: 12; CDR3: CASSRSSNEQFF; DNA: TGTGCCAGCAGCAGGAGTTCCAATGAGCAGTTCTTC
size: -; J: TRBJ2-7; V: TRBV4-1; D: -; length: 12; CDR3: CASSQGGYEQYF; DNA: TGCGCCAGCAGCCAGGGTGGCTACGAGCAGTACTTC
size: -; J: TRBJ2-7; V: TRBV13; D: TRBD2; length: 17; CDR3: CASSSTGLGLAPYEQYF; DNA: TGTGCCAGCAGCTCTACCGGTTTAGGACTAGCGCCCTACGAGCAGTACTTC
size: -; J: TRBJ2-7; V: TRBV28; D: -; length: 15; CDR3: CASSQEDRKFYEQYF; DNA: TGTGCCAGCAGTCAGGAAGACAGGAAATTCTACGAGCAGTACTTC
size: -; J: TRBJ1-1; V: TRBV27; D: TRBD1; length: 17; CDR3: CASSLLGDRGSNTEAFF; DNA: TGTGCCAGCAGTTTATTAGGGGACAGGGGATCGAACACTGAAGCTTTCTTT
size: -; J: TRBJ2-5; V: TRBV29-1; D: TRBD2; length: 14; CDR3: CSVAGGRYQETQYF; DNA: TGCAGCGTTGCAGGCGGGAGGTACCAAGAGACCCAGTACTTC
size: -; J: TRBJ2-2; V: TRBV5-6; D: TRBD2; length: 16; CDR3: CASSGSSGSPPGELFF; DNA: TGTGCCAGCAGCGGATCTAGCGGGAGTCCTCCCGGGGAGCTGTTTTTT
size: -; J: TRBJ1-5; V: TRBV30; D: -; length: 13; CDR3: CAFGLWGNQPQHF; DNA: TGTGCCTTTGGTCTTTGGGGAAATCAGCCCCAGCATTTT
size: once; J: TRBJ2-1; V: TRBV19; D: -; length: 16; CDR3: CASSSQGRSSYNEQFF; DNA: TGTGCCAGTAGTTCCCAGGGGAGGAGCTCCTACAATGAGCAGTTCTTC
size: -; J: TRBJ2-2; V: TRBV5-4; D: -; length: 13; CDR3: CASGQFNTGELFF; DNA: TGTGCAAGCGGACAGTTTAACACCGGGGAGCTGTTTTTT
size: -; J: TRBJ1-2; V: TRBV6-5; D: -; length: 15; CDR3: CASSLLFGGTGGYTF; DNA: TGTGCCAGCAGTCTTTTATTCGGCGGGACCGGCGGCTACACCTTC